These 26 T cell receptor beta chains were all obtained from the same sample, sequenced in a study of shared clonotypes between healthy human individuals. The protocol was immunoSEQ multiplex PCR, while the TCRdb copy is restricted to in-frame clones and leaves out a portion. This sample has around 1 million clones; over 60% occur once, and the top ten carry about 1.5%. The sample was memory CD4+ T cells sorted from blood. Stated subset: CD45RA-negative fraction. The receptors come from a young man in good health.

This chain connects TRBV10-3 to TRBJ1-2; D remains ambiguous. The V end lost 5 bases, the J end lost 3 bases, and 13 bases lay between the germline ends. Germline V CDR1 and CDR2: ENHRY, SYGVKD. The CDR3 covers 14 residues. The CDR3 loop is CAISTILSDYGYTF. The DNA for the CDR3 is TGTGCCATCAGTACCATTCTCTCTGACTATGGCTACACCTTC.

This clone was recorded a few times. The CDR3 region is CASAGAPARGGTDTQYF. The CDR3 nucleotides are TGCGCCAGCGCCGGGGCCCCCGCGCGGGGGGGCACAGATACGCAGTATTTT. This chain connects TRBV5-1 to TRBJ2-3; 8 positions match TRBD2. Germline CDR1 SGHRS, CDR2 YFSETQ. Unmatched junction bases numbered 14, after V lost 7 bases and J lost 1 base. The CDR3 is made up of 17 amino acids.

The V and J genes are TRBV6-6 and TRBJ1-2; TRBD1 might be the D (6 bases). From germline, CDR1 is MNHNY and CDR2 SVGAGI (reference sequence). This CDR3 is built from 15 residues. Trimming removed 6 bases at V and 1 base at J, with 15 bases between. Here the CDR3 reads CASRKEGGLNYGYTF. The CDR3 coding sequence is TGTGCCAGCAGGAAAGAGGGGGGGCTTAACTATGGCTACACCTTC.

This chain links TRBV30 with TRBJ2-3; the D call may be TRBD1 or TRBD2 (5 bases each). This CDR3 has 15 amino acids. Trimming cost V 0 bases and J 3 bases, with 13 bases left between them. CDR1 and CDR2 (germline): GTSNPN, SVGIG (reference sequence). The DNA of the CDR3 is TGTGCCTGGAGTGTGCGTCGGGGCGGGACAGATACGCAGTATTTT. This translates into CAWSVRRGGTDTQYF.

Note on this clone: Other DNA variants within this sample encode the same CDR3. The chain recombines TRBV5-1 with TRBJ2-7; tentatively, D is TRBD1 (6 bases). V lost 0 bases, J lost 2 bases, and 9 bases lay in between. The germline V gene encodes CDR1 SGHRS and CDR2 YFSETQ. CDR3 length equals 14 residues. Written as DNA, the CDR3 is TGCGCCAGCAGCTTGGGGGGGCTAACCTACGAGCAGTACTTC. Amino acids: CASSLGGLTYEQYF.

Written as DNA, the CDR3 is TGTGCCAGCTCACTCCCCCCGGGGACCCAGTACTTC. This sequence encodes CASSLPPGTQYF. V and J are TRBV18 and TRBJ2-5; D gene ambiguous. Trimming removed 4 bases at V and 7 bases at J, with 10 bases between. Germline CDR1 reads KGHSH; CDR2 reads LQKENI. CDR3 length equals 12 residues.

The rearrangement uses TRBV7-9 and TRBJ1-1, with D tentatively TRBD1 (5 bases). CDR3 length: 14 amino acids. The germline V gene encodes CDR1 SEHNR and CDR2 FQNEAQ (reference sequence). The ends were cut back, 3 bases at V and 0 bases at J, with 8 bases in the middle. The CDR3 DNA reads TGTGCCAGCAGCTTGGACACCTTGAACACTGAAGCTTTCTTT. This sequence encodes CASSLDTLNTEAFF.

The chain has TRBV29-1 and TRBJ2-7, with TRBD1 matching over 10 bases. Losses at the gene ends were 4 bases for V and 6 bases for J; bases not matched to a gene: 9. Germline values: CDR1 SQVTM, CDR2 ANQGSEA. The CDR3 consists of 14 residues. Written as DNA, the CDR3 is TGCAGCGTTGGCGGCGGGACAGGGGTGGTCGAGCAGTACTTC. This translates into CSVGGGTGVVEQYF.

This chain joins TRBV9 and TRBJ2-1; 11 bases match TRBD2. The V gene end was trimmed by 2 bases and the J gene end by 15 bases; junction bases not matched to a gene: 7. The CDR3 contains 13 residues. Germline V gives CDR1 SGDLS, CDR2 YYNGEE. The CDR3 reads CASSVSSGGSLFF. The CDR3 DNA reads TGTGCCAGCAGCGTGTCTAGCGGGGGGTCTTTGTTCTTC.

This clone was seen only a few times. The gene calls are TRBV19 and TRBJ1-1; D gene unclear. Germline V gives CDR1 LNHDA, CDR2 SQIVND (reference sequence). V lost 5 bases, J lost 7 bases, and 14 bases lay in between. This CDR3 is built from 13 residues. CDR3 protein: CASSLARGIEAFF. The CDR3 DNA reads TGTGCCAGTAGTCTAGCCAGAGGAATTGAAGCTTTCTTT.

CDR3 region: CASSAAHGQETQYF. The DNA of the CDR3 is TGCGCCAGCAGCGCCGCTCACGGTCAAGAGACCCAGTACTTC. The rearrangement links TRBV5-1 to TRBJ2-5; D gene ambiguous. Trimming removed 4 bases from V and 2 bases from J, with 12 bases in between. CDR1 SGHRS and CDR2 YFSETQ come from the germline V gene. The CDR3 consists of 14 residues.

CDR3 sequence reads: CASSLLAGGFYEQYF. The CDR3 DNA is TGTGCCAGCAGTTTGTTGGCGGGGGGCTTCTACGAGCAGTACTTC. This chain links TRBV28 with TRBJ2-7, with 8 bases matching TRBD2. CDR1 MDHEN and CDR2 SYDVKM come from the germline V gene. The CDR3 extends over 15 amino acids. V lost 3 bases to trimming and J lost 3 bases; unmatched junction nucleotides: 7.

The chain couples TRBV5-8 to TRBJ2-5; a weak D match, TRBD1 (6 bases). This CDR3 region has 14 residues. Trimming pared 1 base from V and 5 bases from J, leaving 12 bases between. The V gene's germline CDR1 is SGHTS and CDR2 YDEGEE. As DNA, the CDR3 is TGTGCCAGCAGCTTGTTTGGGGGCTTGGAGACCCAGTACTTC. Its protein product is CASSLFGGLETQYF.

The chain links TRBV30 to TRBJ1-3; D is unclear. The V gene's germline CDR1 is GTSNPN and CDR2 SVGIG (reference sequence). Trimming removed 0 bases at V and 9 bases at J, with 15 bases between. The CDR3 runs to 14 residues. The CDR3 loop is CAWSVGGIRGTIYF. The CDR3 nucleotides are TGTGCCTGGAGTGTAGGAGGGATCCGGGGCACCATATATTTT.

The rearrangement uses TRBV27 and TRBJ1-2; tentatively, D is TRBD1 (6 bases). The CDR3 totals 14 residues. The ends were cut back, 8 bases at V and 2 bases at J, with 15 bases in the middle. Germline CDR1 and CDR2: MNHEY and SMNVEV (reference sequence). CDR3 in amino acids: CASPWVGGNYGYTF. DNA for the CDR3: TGTGCCAGCCCCTGGGTGGGGGGCAACTATGGCTACACCTTC.

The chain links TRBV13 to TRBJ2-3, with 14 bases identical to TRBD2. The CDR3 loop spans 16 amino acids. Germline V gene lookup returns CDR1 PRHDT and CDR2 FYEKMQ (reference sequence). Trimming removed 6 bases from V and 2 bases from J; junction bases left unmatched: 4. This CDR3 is CASSRTSGGYTDTQYF. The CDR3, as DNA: TGTGCCAGCAGTCGGACTAGCGGGGGGTACACAGATACGCAGTATTTT.

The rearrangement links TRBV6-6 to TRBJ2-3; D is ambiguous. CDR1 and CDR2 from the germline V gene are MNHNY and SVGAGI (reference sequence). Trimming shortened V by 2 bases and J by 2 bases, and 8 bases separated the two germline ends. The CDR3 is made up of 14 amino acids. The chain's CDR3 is CASSYPSFTDTQYF. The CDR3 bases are TGTGCCAGCAGTTACCCCTCGTTCACAGATACGCAGTATTTT.

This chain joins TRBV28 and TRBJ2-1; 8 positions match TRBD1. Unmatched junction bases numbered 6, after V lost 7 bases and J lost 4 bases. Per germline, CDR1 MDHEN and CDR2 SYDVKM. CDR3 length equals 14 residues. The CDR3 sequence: CASTVGQGYNEQFF. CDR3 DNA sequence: TGTGCCAGCACCGTAGGACAGGGTTACAATGAGCAGTTCTTC.

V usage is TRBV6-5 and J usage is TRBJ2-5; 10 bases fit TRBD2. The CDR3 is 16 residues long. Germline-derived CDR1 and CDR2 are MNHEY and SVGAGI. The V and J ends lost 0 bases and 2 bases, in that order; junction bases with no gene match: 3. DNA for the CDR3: TGTGCCAGCAGTTACTCGAATAGCGGGGGGCAAGAGACCCAGTACTTC. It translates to CASSYSNSGGQETQYF.

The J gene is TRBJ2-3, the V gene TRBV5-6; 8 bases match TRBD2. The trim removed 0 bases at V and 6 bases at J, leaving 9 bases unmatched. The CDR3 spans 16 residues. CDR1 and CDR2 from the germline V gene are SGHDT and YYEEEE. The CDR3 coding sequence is TGTGCCAGCAGCTTGGAGGTGTTAGCGGGAACCGATACGCAGTATTTT. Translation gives CASSLEVLAGTDTQYF.

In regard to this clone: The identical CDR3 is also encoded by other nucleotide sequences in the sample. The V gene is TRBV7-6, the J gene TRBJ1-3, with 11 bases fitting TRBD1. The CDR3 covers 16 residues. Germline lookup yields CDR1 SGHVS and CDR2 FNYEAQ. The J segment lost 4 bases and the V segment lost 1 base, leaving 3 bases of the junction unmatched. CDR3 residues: CASSLGGQGAGNTIYF. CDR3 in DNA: TGTGCCAGCAGCTTAGGAGGACAGGGGGCAGGAAACACCATATATTTT.

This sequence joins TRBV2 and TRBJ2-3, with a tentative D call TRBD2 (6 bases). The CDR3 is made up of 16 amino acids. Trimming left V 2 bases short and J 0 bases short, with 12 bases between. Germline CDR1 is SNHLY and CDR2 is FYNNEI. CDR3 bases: TGTGCCAGCAGTGAACTGGTAGCGGTTAGCACAGATACGCAGTATTTT. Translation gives CASSELVAVSTDTQYF.

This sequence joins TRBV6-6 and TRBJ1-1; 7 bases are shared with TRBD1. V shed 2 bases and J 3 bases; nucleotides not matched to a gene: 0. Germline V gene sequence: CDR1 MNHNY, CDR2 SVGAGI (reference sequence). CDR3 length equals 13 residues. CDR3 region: CASSYQGDTEAFF. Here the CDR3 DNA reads TGTGCCAGCAGTTACCAGGGGGACACTGAAGCTTTCTTT.

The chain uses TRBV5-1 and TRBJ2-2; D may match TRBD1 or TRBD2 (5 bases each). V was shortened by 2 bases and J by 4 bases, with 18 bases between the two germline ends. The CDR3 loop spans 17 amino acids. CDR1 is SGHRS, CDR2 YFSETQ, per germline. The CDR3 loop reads CASSLDPSGRGTGELFF. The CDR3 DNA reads TGCGCCAGCAGCTTAGATCCTTCAGGGAGAGGCACCGGGGAGCTGTTTTTT.

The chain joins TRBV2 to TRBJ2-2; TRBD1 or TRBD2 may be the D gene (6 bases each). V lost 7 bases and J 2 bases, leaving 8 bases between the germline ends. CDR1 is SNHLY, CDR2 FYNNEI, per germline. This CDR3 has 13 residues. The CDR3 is CASKGGNTGELFF. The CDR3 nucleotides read TGTGCCAGCAAGGGGGGCAACACCGGGGAGCTGTTTTTT.

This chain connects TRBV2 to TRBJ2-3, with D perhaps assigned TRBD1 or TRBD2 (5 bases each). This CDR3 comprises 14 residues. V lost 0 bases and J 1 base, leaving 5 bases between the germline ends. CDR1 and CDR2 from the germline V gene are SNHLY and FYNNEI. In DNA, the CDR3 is TGTGCCAGCAGTGAAGCGGGACGCACAGATACGCAGTATTTT. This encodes CASSEAGRTDTQYF.